One sample yielded the 5 T cell receptor beta chains listed below, sequenced in a study of cytomegalovirus exposure and HLA in healthy donors. The PCR employed 60 Vbeta primers together with 13 Jbeta primers. TCRdb keeps only in-frame clones here, not all; method: immunoSEQ multiplex PCR. The table has 100,000 to 150,000 clones, roughly 10% seen once. The sample taken for sequencing was PBMCs. The receptors shown here come from a young woman in good health and CMV-seropositive.

This sequence joins TRBV30 and TRBJ2-1, with 10 bases aligning to TRBD1. Germline V gives CDR1 GTSNPN, CDR2 SVGIG (reference sequence). Trimming removed 6 bases from V and 10 bases from J; junction bases left unmatched: 6. The length of the CDR3 is 12 residues. The CDR3 DNA reads as TGTGCCTGTTGGGACAGGGGACAGGAGCAGTTCTTC. It yields the protein CACWDRGQEQFF.

The chain employs TRBV5-1 and TRBJ1-4; D remains unclear. Germline V gene data show CDR1 as SGHRS and CDR2 as YFSETQ. The CDR3 has 15 amino acids. V was cut by 4 bases and J by 7 bases, with 17 bases left in between. CDR3 region: CASSARLGLSEKLFF. DNA for the CDR3: TGCGCCAGCAGCGCACGACTGGGTCTGAGTGAAAAACTGTTTTTT.

This clone came up a few times. The chain carries TRBV6-1 and TRBJ1-2; D is possibly TRBD1 (6 bases). This CDR3 is 17 amino acids long. The ends were cut back, 0 bases at V and 6 bases at J, with 20 bases in the middle. Germline V gene lookup returns CDR1 MNHNS and CDR2 SASEGT. CDR3 loop: CASSEAYIFGGLDGYTF. For the CDR3, the DNA is TGTGCCAGCAGTGAAGCGTACATATTCGGGGGGCTCGATGGCTACACCTTC.

V usage is TRBV9 and J usage is TRBJ2-7; 8 positions agree with TRBD1. V trimming: 0 bases; J trimming: 4 bases; junction bases outside the gene matches: 12. The length of the CDR3 is 17 residues. Germline V lookup: CDR1 SGDLS, CDR2 YYNGEE. The CDR3 nucleotides are TGTGCCAGCAGCGTAGGAACAGGGGGTAGCAAACAATACGAGCAGTACTTC. Its translation: CASSVGTGGSKQYEQYF.

This chain links TRBV19 with TRBJ1-2; 8 nucleotides agree with TRBD1. The germline V gene encodes CDR1 LNHDA and CDR2 SQIVND (reference sequence). The ends lost 3 bases at V and 6 bases at J; junction bases unmatched: 3. There are 13 residues in the CDR3. The DNA for the CDR3 is TGTGCCAGTAGTATTTCAGGGGGCAATGGCTACACCTTC. Amino acids: CASSISGGNGYTF. The full variable domain, with the rest looked up from reference TRBV19 and TRBJ1-2, is DGGITQSPKYLFRKEGQNVTLSCEQNLNHDAMYWYRQDPGQGLRLIYYSQIVNDFQKGDIAEGYSVSREKKESFPLTVTSAQKNPTAFYLCASSISGGNGYTFGSGTRLTVV.